These 32 T cell receptor beta chains were all obtained from the same sample, sequenced in a study of blood T cell repertoires in COVID-19. Produced via immunoSEQ multiplex PCR; TCRdb's table is partial and in-frame only. The sample yields 250,000 or so clones, roughly 87% seen once. Sequencing was done on a sample of PBMCs or T cells enriched from blood (not recorded which). These receptors were taken from a man aged 30 to 39 who had recovered from COVID-19.

This chain links TRBV5-6 with TRBJ2-2; D unresolved. Deletions cut 1 base from V and 4 bases from J, with 11 bases between. This CDR3 is 15 amino acids long. Germline V CDR1 and CDR2: SGHDT, YYEEEE. CDR3 sequence reads: CASSLYWRGTGELFF. The DNA of the CDR3 is TGTGCCAGCAGCTTGTATTGGCGAGGCACCGGGGAGCTGTTTTTT.

Comments on this clone: An end of the junction does not agree with germline; a read error may underlie this. The chain has TRBV7-7 and TRBJ2-7; 8 bases align to TRBD1. This CDR3 is built from 15 residues. Germline CDR1 SSHAT, CDR2 FNYEAQ (reference sequence). CDR3 region: CASSLGQGESYEQYF. Here the CDR3 DNA reads TGTGCTAGCAGCTTAGGACAGGGAGAATCCTACGAGCAGTACTTC.

The genes are TRBV30 and TRBJ1-5; 7 nucleotides align to TRBD1. The CDR3 is 13 amino acids. V was pared by 7 bases and J by 6 bases, with 9 bases of the junction left unmatched. Germline CDR1 is GTSNPN and CDR2 is SVGIG (reference sequence). The CDR3 bases are TGTGCCTCAGACGACAGGGTCGGTCAGCCCCAGCATTTT. Translation: CASDDRVGQPQHF.

This sequence joins TRBV3-1 (or the pseudogene TRBV3-2) and TRBJ1-2; 9 bases are a match to TRBD1. Germline loops: CDR1 LGHDT, CDR2 YNNKEL (reference sequence). Trimming at V came to 5 bases and at J to 2 bases, leaving 6 bases not matched to a gene. The CDR3 has 15 residues. CDR3 sequence: CASSRSGTGNYGYTF. The DNA for the CDR3 is TGTGCCAGCAGCAGATCCGGGACAGGGAACTATGGCTACACCTTC.

The CDR3 here is CASSRDPGGTDTQYF. The DNA for the CDR3 is TGCGCCAGCAGCCGGGACCCGGGAGGCACAGATACGCAGTATTTT. The chain has TRBV5-1 and TRBJ2-3, with D possibly matching TRBD2 (6 bases). CDR3 length equals 15 residues. V was pared by 4 bases and J by 1 base, with 13 bases between. In germline, CDR1 is SGHRS, CDR2 YFSETQ.

The chain carries TRBV27 and TRBJ2-3; 9 positions match TRBD1. Looked up from germline, CDR1 is MNHEY and CDR2 is SMNVEV (reference sequence). V lost 9 bases and J lost 7; bases outside the gene matches: 8. This CDR3 region has 13 residues. The CDR3 spells CASKQGAGNTQYF. For the CDR3, the DNA is TGTGCCAGTAAACAGGGGGCCGGGAATACGCAGTATTTT.

The chain carries TRBV12-3 or TRBV12-4 and TRBJ1-1, with no clear D. V lost 2 bases and J lost 11, with 12 bases in between. This CDR3 region has 12 residues. DNA of the CDR3: TGTGCCAGCAGTTTAAGGATCATCGGGGCTTTCTTT. It translates to CASSLRIIGAFF.

The V and J genes are TRBV3-1 (or the pseudogene TRBV3-2) and TRBJ2-7, with TRBD2 as a possible D gene (6 bases). Germline V gene data show CDR1 as LGHDT and CDR2 as YNNKEL (reference sequence). CDR3 length: 14 amino acids. Trimming left V 0 bases short and J 2 bases short, with 8 bases between. The CDR3 region is CASSQDTGAYEQYF. The CDR3 region has the DNA TGTGCCAGCAGCCAAGATACGGGAGCCTACGAGCAGTACTTC.

This sequence joins TRBV28 and TRBJ1-4; D call uncertain. Between the trimmed V and J ends, which lost 6 bases and 8 bases, there was a span of 10 bases. From germline, CDR1 is MDHEN and CDR2 SYDVKM. This CDR3 is built from 12 residues. The CDR3, as DNA: TGTGCCAGCAGCCAGACCGGGGAAAAACTGTTTTTT. It specifies CASSQTGEKLFF.

This chain joins TRBV14 and TRBJ2-4; D uncertain. The CDR3 loop spans 17 amino acids. Per germline, CDR1 SGHDN and CDR2 FVKESK. With 0 bases removed from V and 0 bases from J, the gap between germline ends came to 12 bases. CDR3 sequence: CASSQDHGAVAKNIQYF. The DNA for the CDR3 is TGTGCCAGCAGCCAAGATCACGGAGCAGTAGCCAAAAACATTCAGTACTTC.

The chain links TRBV12-3 or TRBV12-4 to TRBJ2-3; D call uncertain. The CDR3 contains 11 residues. Deletions cut 5 bases from V and 3 bases from J, with 3 bases between. CDR3 sequence: CASSLTDTQYF. For the CDR3, the DNA is TGTGCCAGCAGTCTTACAGATACGCAGTATTTT.

The CDR3 DNA reads TGTGCCAGCAGCTCGGCCACGCGGGCATTACTCGGGGGGAACATTCAGTACTTC. Encoded protein: CASSSATRALLGGNIQYF. The rearrangement links TRBV11-2 to TRBJ2-4; 7 nucleotides agree with TRBD2. CDR3 size: 18 residues. The germline CDR1 and CDR2 sequences are SGHAT and FQNNGV. The trim removed 4 bases at V and 7 bases at J, leaving 19 bases unmatched.

CDR3 sequence reads: CASSFEGTSSPLHF. Written as DNA, the CDR3 is TGTGCCAGCAGCTTTGAGGGAACGAGTTCACCCCTCCACTTT. The V gene is TRBV7-8, the J gene TRBJ1-6, with D uncertain. This CDR3 is built from 14 residues. CDR1 SGHVS and CDR2 FQNEAQ come from the germline V gene. Trimming stripped 3 bases from V and 9 bases from J, with 12 bases between.

This sequence joins TRBV3-1 (or the pseudogene TRBV3-2) and TRBJ2-3, with D perhaps matching TRBD2 (5 bases). The germline CDR1 and CDR2 sequences are LGHDT and YNNKEL (reference sequence). Deletions cut 4 bases from V and 2 bases from J, with 16 bases between. This CDR3 is built from 16 residues. The CDR3 sequence is CASSPWSGSNTDTQYF. Here the CDR3 DNA reads TGTGCCAGCAGCCCCTGGAGCGGCAGTAACACAGATACGCAGTATTTT.

This chain connects TRBV3-1 (or the pseudogene TRBV3-2) to TRBJ2-7; D unresolved. Germline-derived CDR1 and CDR2 are LGHDT and YNNKEL (reference sequence). V lost 0 bases and J lost 4, with 7 bases in between. The CDR3 is made up of 13 amino acids. The CDR3 DNA follows: TGTGCCAGCAGCCAAGAGGCTAGATACGAGCAGTACTTC. Its translation: CASSQEARYEQYF.

Here the CDR3 DNA reads TGTGCCAGCAGCTTTTTTTCAGGTTACAATGAGCAGTTCTTC. Its translation is CASSFFSGYNEQFF. The chain couples TRBV7-2 to TRBJ2-1; no firm D call. Germline-derived CDR1 and CDR2 are SGHTA and FQGNSA. The V end lost 3 bases, the J end lost 4 bases, and 10 bases lay between the germline ends. CDR3 length: 14 amino acids.

The rearrangement links TRBV6-2 or TRBV6-3 to TRBJ1-2; possible D gene TRBD1, 6 bases. Germline-derived CDR1 and CDR2 are MNHEY and SVGEGT. The CDR3 extends over 15 amino acids. V gave up 2 bases and J gave up 2 bases, with 12 bases separating them. The CDR3 region has the DNA TGTGCCAGCAGTTACGCCGGACAGAGGAACTATGGCTACACCTTC. This encodes CASSYAGQRNYGYTF.

The chain uses TRBV10-1 and TRBJ1-2, with TRBD1 identical over 8 bases. V shed 10 bases, J shed 4 bases, and the junction held 17 bases outside the gene matches. Germline CDR1 WNHNN, CDR2 SYGVQD (reference sequence). The CDR3 loop spans 16 amino acids. CDR3 sequence (DNA): TGCGCCACCTACCGGGACAGGAGGGTAGTTTTCTATGGCTACACCTTC. This translates into CATYRDRRVVFYGYTF.

The CDR3 bases are TGTGCCAGCAGCTTTGGACAGGGAGGCTATGGCTACACCTTC. Translation: CASSFGQGGYGYTF. The V call is TRBV7-2, the J call TRBJ1-2, with TRBD1 identical over 8 bases. The CDR3 consists of 14 residues. Germline V gene lookup returns CDR1 SGHTA and CDR2 FQGNSA. Trimming cost V 3 bases and J 4 bases; bases outside gene matches: 4.

This clone appeared many times. The sample has other DNA sequences that encode this CDR3 too. The DNA of the CDR3 is TGTGCCAGCAGTGACTCTAGCGGGGGGGCAGATACGCAGTATTTT. Residues: CASSDSSGGADTQYF. V usage is TRBV6-4 and J usage is TRBJ2-3; 11 bases agree with TRBD2. The germline CDR1 and CDR2 sequences are MRHNA and SNTAGT. The CDR3 runs to 15 residues. The J segment lost 4 bases and the V segment lost 0 bases, leaving 0 bases of the junction unmatched.

The genes are TRBV6-5 and TRBJ1-1, with D perhaps matching TRBD1 (5 bases). In germline, CDR1 is MNHEY, CDR2 SVGAGI. The CDR3 loop spans 15 amino acids. Trimming stripped 4 bases from V and 5 bases from J, with 17 bases between. CDR3 in DNA: TGTGCCAGCAGTTTCCCAGGGAGGGGAAGGACTGAAGCTTTCTTT. Its protein product is CASSFPGRGRTEAFF.

CDR3 DNA sequence: TGTGCCATCAGTGAGTCAGAGCGGGATACGCAGTATTTT. Translating it yields CAISESERDTQYF. The chain employs TRBV10-3 and TRBJ2-3; TRBD2 is a possible D gene (5 bases). Looked up from germline, CDR1 is ENHRY and CDR2 is SYGVKD. Trimming left V 0 bases short and J 6 bases short, with 7 bases between. The length of the CDR3 is 13 residues.

The CDR3 coding sequence is TGCGCCAGCAGCCCCCAGGCCACTCAAGAGACCCAGTACTTC. It translates to CASSPQATQETQYF. V gene TRBV5-1 combines with J gene TRBJ2-5; D remains ambiguous. CDR3 length: 14 amino acids. With 4 bases removed from V and 2 bases from J, the gap between germline ends came to 12 bases. Germline loops: CDR1 SGHRS, CDR2 YFSETQ.

This rearrangement joins TRBV5-1 to TRBJ1-1; tentative D call: TRBD1 (5 bases). Trimming removed 0 bases from V and 3 bases from J, with 9 bases in between. The CDR3 contains 14 residues. CDR1 and CDR2 (germline): SGHRS, YFSETQ. The CDR3 DNA reads TGCGCCAGCAGCTTGGGGCAGGGCCACACTGAAGCTTTCTTT. Translation gives CASSLGQGHTEAFF.

V is TRBV27 and J is TRBJ2-7; TRBD2 agrees at 7 bases. Per the germline V gene, CDR1 is MNHEY and CDR2 is SMNVEV (reference sequence). This CDR3 has 17 amino acids. V trimming: 4 bases; J trimming: 4 bases; junction bases outside the gene matches: 16. The CDR3 region is CASSSQPVGLGYYEQYF. The DNA for the CDR3 is TGTGCCAGCAGTTCCCAGCCAGTAGGACTAGGTTATTACGAGCAGTACTTC.

Only one count was recorded for this clone. The chain links TRBV7-2 to TRBJ2-1, with 10 nucleotides matching TRBD2. J lost 3 bases, V lost 2 bases, and 7 bases had no gene match. CDR1 is SGHTA, CDR2 FQGNSA, per germline. CDR3 size: 17 residues. The CDR3 here is CASSLISGGLGYNEQFF. For the CDR3, the DNA is TGTGCCAGCAGCTTAATTAGCGGGGGGTTAGGCTACAATGAGCAGTTCTTC.

The chain couples TRBV11-3 to TRBJ2-1, with D tentatively TRBD2 (6 bases). The CDR3 is made up of 15 amino acids. Germline CDR1 is SGHNT and CDR2 is YENEEA. V shed 4 bases and J shed 7 bases, with 17 bases lying between them. The CDR3 DNA reads TGTGCCAGCAGCTCCTCCTTTGCGGGGAGGAATGAGCAGTTCTTC. As protein: CASSSSFAGRNEQFF.

V usage is TRBV28 and J usage is TRBJ1-2; D might be TRBD1 (5 bases). The CDR3 has 15 residues. The germline V gene encodes CDR1 MDHEN and CDR2 SYDVKM. The V and J ends lost 5 bases and 4 bases respectively, with 17 bases between them. DNA of the CDR3: TGTGCCAGCAGTCCTATTCCGGGACTGAGCTATGGCTACACCTTC. The encoded protein is CASSPIPGLSYGYTF.

With regard to this clone: Relative to the germline gene, one junction end is altered; a read error may explain this. Other DNA sequences from this sample encode an identical CDR3 as well. The chain combines TRBV7-4 with TRBJ1-5; perhaps TRBD1 as D (5 bases). CDR1 is SGHVT and CDR2 is SQSDAQ in the germline V gene. The CDR3 totals 17 residues. CDR3 region: CASRAAYGGGSNQPQHF. The CDR3 nucleotides are TGCGCCAGCCGCGCCGCATACGGGGGGGGGAGCAATCAGCCCCAGCATTTT.

The J gene is TRBJ2-1, the V gene TRBV7-6, with TRBD2 identical over 14 bases. With 4 bases clipped from V and 7 bases from J, the junction kept 6 bases outside the gene matches. The CDR3 spans 16 residues. Germline V CDR1 and CDR2: SGHVS, FNYEAQ. The CDR3 DNA reads as TGTGCCAGCAGCTCGTATGGGACTAGCGGGAGTAATGAGCAGTTCTTC. This gives the protein CASSSYGTSGSNEQFF.

This clone was counted a single time. This sequence joins TRBV18 and TRBJ2-7, with TRBD2 identical over 7 bases. From germline, CDR1 is KGHSH and CDR2 LQKENI. Trimming took 3 bases from V and 1 from J; bases not matched to a gene: 6. The CDR3 covers 15 residues. CDR3 in DNA: TGTGCCAGCTCACCTGCCGGGGGGATATCCTACGAGCAGTACTTC. The encoded protein is CASSPAGGISYEQYF.

This clone showed up just once. The genes are TRBV7-8 and TRBJ2-7; D may be TRBD2 (6 bases). Germline V lookup: CDR1 SGHVS, CDR2 FQNEAQ. Trimming left V 0 bases short and J 0 bases short, with 15 bases between. The CDR3 length is 17 residues. In nucleotides, the CDR3 is TGTGCCAGCAGCTTAGCGAAAGGGACTCACAGCTCCTACGAGCAGTACTTC. It translates to CASSLAKGTHSSYEQYF.